This T cell receptor beta chain was observed in a study of PD-1 blockade in mismatch repair-deficient tumors. Study background: Patients had approximately 13 mismatch repair-deficient cancer types and were previously treated and progressing. General observations from the study: Tumor-resident clones, often undetectable pretreatment in blood, expanded then contracted after pembrolizumab.

Mismatch repair deficiency was confirmed in all patients, by PCR or immunohistochemistry. The TCR-sequenced patients were a few responders to pembrolizumab. Produced via immunoSEQ multiplex PCR; TCRdb's table is partial and in-frame only. The repertoire holds 100,000 or so clones, with about 79% as singletons. CDR3 length: 15 amino acids. With V trimmed by 6 bases and J by 0 bases, 7 bases remained unmatched. Germline V gene data show CDR1 as MNHNS and CDR2 as SASEGT. As to this clone: Antigen unknown.

V usage is TRBV6-1 and J usage is TRBJ2-7; 8 bases align to TRBD1. This TCR was recovered from an adult with mismatch repair-deficient cancer. The specimen comprised peripheral blood, sampled approximately 8 months after starting pembrolizumab. In nucleotides, the CDR3 is TGTGCCAGCAGGAAGGGGACAGGTGACTCCTACGAGCAGTACTTC. Protein product: CASRKGTGDSYEQYF.